This T cell receptor beta chain appears in the sequencing data of a study of blood T cell repertoires in COVID-19. Study as a whole: The United States, Italy and Spain provided the acute and convalescent COVID-19 samples. PBMCs, B-cell-depleted T cells, or T cells provided the cDNA or gDNA that made up the material.

A remark on this clone: One junction end disagrees with the germline gene, perhaps due to a read error.

The CDR3 runs 14 residues. Germline assignment: CDR1 MDHEN and CDR2 SYDVKM. Authors' processing steps: Estimation of nucleated cell counts relied on the amplification of reference gene primers. The repertoire was sequenced with immunoSEQ multiplex PCR; TCRdb's copy has only in-frame clones and lacks some. For V, J and clone size, that table is used; D and trimming come from the DNA. Among fewer than 200,000 clones listed, roughly 88% were seen once. The sequenced sample was peripheral blood. V gene TRBV28 combines with J gene TRBJ2-1; 14 positions agree with TRBD2. The clonotype comes from a woman older than 75 with acute or convalescent COVID-19. CDR3 sequence (DNA): TGTGCCAGCAGTGAGACAGGGACTAGCGGGAGAACCCTCTTC. Its protein product is CASSETGTSGRTLF.